A selection of T cell receptor beta chains follows, all from one sample in a study of long-term antiretroviral therapy in people with HIV. TCRdb's copy holds only in-frame clones and misses some; the assay was immunoSEQ multiplex PCR. The data hold roughly 15,000 clones, with around four fifths observed a single time. Material: unsorted PBMCs, obtained 3.1 to 3.3 years after starting antiretroviral therapy. Receptor source: a woman aged 35 to 49 with HIV. Each CDR3 is given with its conserved first and last residue.

v_call: TRBV10-3; j_call: TRBJ2-7; cdr3_aa: CAIMQDSFYEQYF
v_call: TRBV7-2; j_call: TRBJ2-5; cdr3_aa: CASSLVAAGGQETQYF
v_call: TRBV2; j_call: TRBJ2-3; cdr3_aa: CASSEMSDTQYF
v_call: TRBV7-9; j_call: TRBJ2-5; cdr3_aa: CASSSTGLKETQYF
v_call: TRBV30; j_call: TRBJ1-6; cdr3_aa: CAWSVLGSSPLHF
v_call: TRBV6-1; j_call: TRBJ2-1; cdr3_aa: CASTVAGTLHNEQFF
v_call: TRBV9; j_call: TRBJ1-2; cdr3_aa: CASSVAGQGAGYTF
v_call: TRBV5-1; j_call: TRBJ2-3; cdr3_aa: CASSPDRAGDTQYF
v_call: TRBV10-3; j_call: TRBJ1-4; cdr3_aa: CAISGAADPTNEKLFF
v_call: TRBV7-2; j_call: TRBJ2-2; cdr3_aa: CASSPRDRGNTGELFF